This is a list of T cell receptor beta chains from one sample in a study of CD8 T cells in Susac syndrome. TCRdb re-derived calls from the immunoSEQ multiplex PCR reads in MiXCR, one entry per CDR3 protein. The sample has a few hundred thousand distinct CDR3 sequences, 95% seen once; the top ten hold just over 0.08%. Sequenced input: CD4+ T cells from PBMCs. The receptors here all came from a human donor with multiple sclerosis. Each CDR3 is given with its conserved first and last residue. A D gene is named only where the DNA matches it firmly. Clone size is shown for a subset of rows, as once, few, many or a class of expanded clone.

CDR3nt | CDR3aa | v_gene | abundance | j_gene | d_gene
TGTGCCTGGAGTGTACTCGGGGGGGGAGGGAACAATGAGCAGTTCTTC | CAWSVLGGGGNNEQFF | TRBV30 | - | TRBJ2-1 | TRBD2
TGTGCCAGCAGCTTAGCCGGGACAGGGAACGAGCAGTACTTC | CASSLAGTGNEQYF | TRBV7-9 | - | TRBJ2-7 | TRBD1
TGTGCCAGCAGCCAAGAGCCGGGACTTCCCTACAATGAGCAGTTCTTC | CASSQEPGLPYNEQFF | TRBV3-1 | - | TRBJ2-1 | -
TGTGCCAGCAGTCTAGGCGTAGCCTACGAGCAGTACTTC | CASSLGVAYEQYF | TRBV3-1 | - | TRBJ2-7 | -
TGTGCTAGCAGCTTGTCTAGCAGCCAAGAGACCCAGTACTTC | CASSLSSSQETQYF | TRBV7-7 | - | TRBJ2-5 | -
TGTGCCAGCTCACCCTATGGGGAGTACAGCCCGTTCTTC | CASSPYGEYSPFF | TRBV18 | - | TRBJ2-1 | -
TGTGCCAGCAGTTACCGGAGCCATAATTCACCCCTCCACTTT | CASSYRSHNSPLHF | TRBV6-5 | - | TRBJ1-6 | -
TGTGCCAGCGGCTGGGGGCGGCAAGGCAATCAGCCCCAGCATTTT | CASGWGRQGNQPQHF | TRBV12-3/TRBV12-4 | - | TRBJ1-5 | -
TGTGCCAGCAGCCCGGACAGCTTGGGGGCCAACGTCCTGACTTTC | CASSPDSLGANVLTF | TRBV5-6 | - | TRBJ2-6 | -
TGTGCCATAAACCGGGACCCGGCCCAGAATTCACCCCTCCACTTT | CAINRDPAQNSPLHF | TRBV24-1 | once | TRBJ1-6 | -
TGTGCCAGCAGTTTAACCCGGAGGCAGGGACAGGGACCCTACGAGCAGTACTTC | CASSLTRRQGQGPYEQYF | TRBV27 | - | TRBJ2-7 | TRBD1
TGTGCCAGCAGCCAACGTCCCGGGACAGGGACCGGGGCCAACGTCCTGACTTTC | CASSQRPGTGTGANVLTF | TRBV3-1 | - | TRBJ2-6 | TRBD1
TGTGCCAGCAGACACACGGGGACCTCCTACAATGAGCAGTTCTTC | CASRHTGTSYNEQFF | TRBV6-1 | - | TRBJ2-1 | -
TGTGCTAGTGGTTGGAGGGGGGACACTGAAGCTTTCTTT | CASGWRGDTEAFF | TRBV12-5 | - | TRBJ1-1 | -
TGCGCCAGCGGAATTAGCGGGGAGCACTACAATGAGCAGTTCTTC | CASGISGEHYNEQFF | TRBV5-1 | - | TRBJ2-1 | TRBD2
TGCAGTGCTACCATGGGCTATGGCTACACCTTC | CSATMGYGYTF | TRBV20-1 | - | TRBJ1-2 | -
TGTGCCAGCAGACGGACTAGCGGGGTCGATGAGCAGTTCTTC | CASRRTSGVDEQFF | TRBV12-3/TRBV12-4 | - | TRBJ2-1 | TRBD2
TGCAGCGTTGCTACCCCGGGACAGGGGAGGGAGACCCAGTACTTC | CSVATPGQGRETQYF | TRBV29-1 | - | TRBJ2-5 | TRBD1
TGTGCCAGCAGTTCATTAGGGGACGGCCGAGGCTACACCTTC | CASSSLGDGRGYTF | TRBV7-6 | once | TRBJ1-2 | -
TGCAGTGCTACAAGTCCCGGGACTTCGCAAGAGACCCAGTACTTC | CSATSPGTSQETQYF | TRBV20-1 | - | TRBJ2-5 | -
TGTGCCTGGAACTCCGGGAACCCTTTCCAAGAGACCCAGTACTTC | CAWNSGNPFQETQYF | TRBV30 | few | TRBJ2-5 | -
TGCGGTTTTCAGGGCGGGGGGGCATCAGATACGCAGTATTTT | CGFQGGGASDTQYF | TRBV20-1 | - | TRBJ2-3 | TRBD2
TGCAGTGCTGACTCCTTTGGTGAAAAACTGTTTTTT | CSADSFGEKLFF | TRBV20-1 | once | TRBJ1-4 | -
TGTGCTAGTGGTTTGGGACCTACCCAAGATACGCAGTATTTT | CASGLGPTQDTQYF | TRBV12-5 | - | TRBJ2-3 | -
TGCAGTGCTAGGGGAAGACAGGGGGAGTTGAACACTGAAGCTTTCTTT | CSARGRQGELNTEAFF | TRBV20-1 | - | TRBJ1-1 | TRBD1
TGTGCCAGCAGCCAGGGTGCAGGGAGGGAGCAGTTCTTC | CASSQGAGREQFF | TRBV3-1 | - | TRBJ2-1 | -
TGTGCCACCAGCAGAGATATATTCAGGAATTCACCCCTCCACTTT | CATSRDIFRNSPLHF | TRBV15 | - | TRBJ1-6 | -
TGCAGTGCTAGACTTTACGGGTCTGGCGGCTACACCTTC | CSARLYGSGGYTF | TRBV20-1 | - | TRBJ1-2 | -
TGTGCCAGCAGCCCCCACGGGGAGGGGGCATCTGAAGCTTTCTTT | CASSPHGEGASEAFF | TRBV3-1 | - | TRBJ1-1 | TRBD1
TGTGCCAGCACCTCTAGGACTAGCGGGGCCCGGCAGTACTTC | CASTSRTSGARQYF | TRBV2 | - | TRBJ2-7 | TRBD2
TGCAGTGGTCAAAGGGGAAACACTGAAGCTTTCTTT | CSGQRGNTEAFF | TRBV29-1 | - | TRBJ1-1 | -
TGCAGCGTTGAAAGGCAGGGCGGGTATGGCTACACCTTC | CSVERQGGYGYTF | TRBV29-1 | - | TRBJ1-2 | -
TGTGCCAGCAGCTCCGAACTGGGCCTCATCGGGGGCTACACCTTC | CASSSELGLIGGYTF | TRBV7-9 | - | TRBJ1-2 | -
TGCAGCCCAGAGCGGGGGGGCGCGTGGTTTCCTGAAGCTTTCTTT | CSPERGGAWFPEAFF | TRBV29-1 | - | TRBJ1-1 | -
TGTGCCAGCAGCTTACAGGGGTATGGGGCCAACGTCCTGACTTTC | CASSLQGYGANVLTF | TRBV7-2 | - | TRBJ2-6 | -
TGTGCCTGGAACAGGGAGTCACCCCTCCACTTT | CAWNRESPLHF | TRBV30 | - | TRBJ1-6 | -
TGTGCCAGCAGCCAAGCCAGGGGAGGACGGGATCAGCCCCAGCATTTT | CASSQARGGRDQPQHF | TRBV4-2 | - | TRBJ1-5 | -
TGTGCCATCAACCCCGGGACTCGGCATCCACCCCTCCACTTT | CAINPGTRHPPLHF | TRBV10-3 | once | TRBJ1-6 | -
TGTGCCAGCAGCCAAGAGGGATACAACACTGAAGCTTTCTTT | CASSQEGYNTEAFF | TRBV14 | - | TRBJ1-1 | -
TGTGCCAGCACCGACCTACGTGGGCCCCTCCACTTT | CASTDLRGPLHF | TRBV5-6 | - | TRBJ1-6 | -
TGTGCCAGCAGCGAGCGACCTAGCGGGGACACAGATACGCAGTATTTT | CASSERPSGDTDTQYF | TRBV7-9 | - | TRBJ2-3 | TRBD2
TGTGCCAGCAGCTTAGGCCGTGCAGGGGGTGACACCGGGGAGCTGTTTTTT | CASSLGRAGGDTGELFF | TRBV7-2 | - | TRBJ2-2 | TRBD1
TGTGCCAGTAGTATTCGGGGCACCGAGGAGCAGTTCTTC | CASSIRGTEEQFF | TRBV19 | - | TRBJ2-1 | -
TGTGCCACCAGCAGAGACGGCATTGAGCAGTTCTTC | CATSRDGIEQFF | TRBV15 | - | TRBJ2-1 | -
TGTGCCAGCAGCTTAGACTGGCGGGGGGGCAAAGATACGCAGTATTTT | CASSLDWRGGKDTQYF | TRBV7-2 | - | TRBJ2-3 | TRBD2
TGTGCCTGGAGTGTACTAGGACTAGCGGGGGGTAAGTTCTTC | CAWSVLGLAGGKFF | TRBV30 | - | TRBJ2-1 | TRBD2
TGTGCCAGCAGTTTAAGGGCCAGGGATGGCTACACCTTC | CASSLRARDGYTF | TRBV27 | - | TRBJ1-2 | -
TGTGCCAGCAGCCGTGCCCCGGGAGAGACCCAGTACTTC | CASSRAPGETQYF | TRBV3-1 | - | TRBJ2-5 | -
TGCAGCTCATTCGGACAGGGTAATGGCTACACCTTC | CSSFGQGNGYTF | TRBV29-1 | - | TRBJ1-2 | TRBD1
TGTGCCTGGCTACGGATAGGGTACGAGCAGTACTTC | CAWLRIGYEQYF | TRBV30 | - | TRBJ2-7 | -
TGTGCCAGCAGCCAAGACGGACTAGCGGGGGGGTGGGAAGAGACCCAGTACTTC | CASSQDGLAGGWEETQYF | TRBV3-1 | - | TRBJ2-5 | TRBD2
TGTGCCAGCAGTGACTCGACAGGGGGCTCAAACACTGAAGCTTTCTTT | CASSDSTGGSNTEAFF | TRBV25-1 | - | TRBJ1-1 | TRBD1
TGTGCCAGCAGTTTCGACAGTTTCTATAATTCACCCCTCCACTTT | CASSFDSFYNSPLHF | TRBV27 | - | TRBJ1-6 | -
TGTGCCACCAGCAGGAGACTAGCTTCAGTCGACGAGCAGTACTTC | CATSRRLASVDEQYF | TRBV15 | once | TRBJ2-7 | TRBD2
TGTGCCACCAGTGGGGGCCCCGGGGGCGCGGAGACCCAGTACTTC | CATSGGPGGAETQYF | TRBV24-1 | - | TRBJ2-5 | -
TGTGCCAGCAGGGAGGGACAAAGCACAGATACGCAGTATTTT | CASREGQSTDTQYF | TRBV5-6 | - | TRBJ2-3 | -
TGTGCCAGCAGTGTTGGGTCTGCTATAACTGGCTACACCTTC | CASSVGSAITGYTF | TRBV2 | - | TRBJ1-2 | -
TGCAGTGCTTCACGGAACACTGAAGCTTTCTTT | CSASRNTEAFF | TRBV20-1 | once | TRBJ1-1 | -
TGTGCCAGCAGCCGTCCGGGGTACAATGAGCAGTTCTTC | CASSRPGYNEQFF | TRBV3-1 | once | TRBJ2-1 | -